The rows below give T cell receptor beta chains drawn from one sample of a study of shared clonotypes between healthy human individuals. TCRdb's table, derived via immunoSEQ multiplex PCR, lists solely in-frame clones and lacks some. Among about 470,000 clones listed, 79% were seen once. The sequencing input was PBMCs. All receptors derive from a woman in her forties in good health. Some clones in this sample may be carry-over from other donors' samples. Both conserved end residues are part of each CDR3. D genes are given only for firm matches. A clone size is listed for some rows: how often the clone was seen (once, few, many), or a class if it is expanded.

J gene: TRBJ2-7; V gene: TRBV10-3; clone size: NA; D gene: TRBD2; CDR3 DNA: TGTGCCATCAGTGCGGAAAGCGGGACGACCTACGAGCAGTACTTC; CDR3 protein: CAISAESGTTYEQYF
J gene: TRBJ2-7; V gene: TRBV6-5; clone size: NA; D gene: TRBD2; CDR3 DNA: TGTGCCATCAGGGACCCGGGAGGCTACGAGCAGTACTTC; CDR3 protein: CAIRDPGGYEQYF
J gene: TRBJ1-5; V gene: TRBV5-6; clone size: NA; D gene: NA; CDR3 DNA: TGTGCCAGCAGCCGAGCGACTGTAAATCAGCCCCAGCATTTT; CDR3 protein: CASSRATVNQPQHF
J gene: TRBJ2-7; V gene: TRBV19; clone size: NA; D gene: TRBD2; CDR3 DNA: TGTGCCAGTAATTCCGTCCACGGGGGGACCTACGAGCAGTACTTC; CDR3 protein: CASNSVHGGTYEQYF
J gene: TRBJ2-2; V gene: TRBV30; clone size: NA; D gene: TRBD2; CDR3 DNA: TGTGCCTGGACGACTAGCCCGAACACCGGGGAGCTGTTTTTT; CDR3 protein: CAWTTSPNTGELFF
J gene: TRBJ1-5; V gene: TRBV7-9; clone size: NA; D gene: TRBD1; CDR3 DNA: TGTGCCAGCAGCTTAAGGGAGCTGACAGGGGGCTTCCCCAATCAGCCCCAGCATTTT; CDR3 protein: CASSLRELTGGFPNQPQHF
J gene: TRBJ2-3; V gene: TRBV5-6; clone size: NA; D gene: NA; CDR3 DNA: TGTGCCAGCAGCTTGATTGGGGGCACAGATACGCAGTATTTT; CDR3 protein: CASSLIGGTDTQYF
J gene: TRBJ2-1; V gene: TRBV11-3; clone size: NA; D gene: NA; CDR3 DNA: TGTGCCAGCAGCCGCGAGGGGGGTGAGCAGTTCTTC; CDR3 protein: CASSREGGEQFF
J gene: TRBJ1-1; V gene: TRBV6-5; clone size: once; D gene: NA; CDR3 DNA: TGTGCCAGCAACCTCCAGGTGGGGAACACTGAAGCTTTCTTT; CDR3 protein: CASNLQVGNTEAFF
J gene: TRBJ2-5; V gene: TRBV13; clone size: few; D gene: NA; CDR3 DNA: TGTGCCAGCAGCTTAGGCGGACCTAGTGTGGGGTCGGAGACCCAGTACTTC; CDR3 protein: CASSLGGPSVGSETQYF
J gene: TRBJ2-5; V gene: TRBV2; clone size: NA; D gene: TRBD2; CDR3 DNA: TGTGCCAGCAGGACGGGGGGGGCCAGGGAGACCCAGTACTTC; CDR3 protein: CASRTGGARETQYF
J gene: TRBJ2-3; V gene: TRBV18; clone size: few; D gene: NA; CDR3 DNA: TGTGCCAGCTCACCAGTGGGCGCAGGGGTGGCAGATACGCAGTATTTT; CDR3 protein: CASSPVGAGVADTQYF
J gene: TRBJ2-5; V gene: TRBV9; clone size: NA; D gene: NA; CDR3 DNA: TGTGCCAGCAGCGTAGGGGACAGCGGGCGGGTGACCCAGTACTTC; CDR3 protein: CASSVGDSGRVTQYF
J gene: TRBJ2-7; V gene: TRBV15; clone size: NA; D gene: NA; CDR3 DNA: TGTGCCACCAGCAGAGATCAGGGCTACGAGCAGTACTTC; CDR3 protein: CATSRDQGYEQYF
J gene: TRBJ2-1; V gene: TRBV11-2; clone size: NA; D gene: NA; CDR3 DNA: TGTGCCAGCAGACAAACCTTTCCTAGAGGCAATGAGCAGTTCTTC; CDR3 protein: CASRQTFPRGNEQFF
J gene: TRBJ1-1; V gene: TRBV5-1; clone size: NA; D gene: TRBD1; CDR3 DNA: TGCGCCAGCAGCTTGGCCGTAGGACAGGGCAATACTGAAGCTTTCTTT; CDR3 protein: CASSLAVGQGNTEAFF
J gene: TRBJ2-1; V gene: TRBV15; clone size: NA; D gene: TRBD2; CDR3 DNA: TGTGCCACCAGCGGGAAAGCGGGACCCTACAATGAGCAGTTCTTC; CDR3 protein: CATSGKAGPYNEQFF
J gene: TRBJ1-1; V gene: TRBV7-3; clone size: NA; D gene: NA; CDR3 DNA: TGTGCCAGCAGCCCGTTGGGGGCGCTGAGCACTGAAGCTTTCTTT; CDR3 protein: CASSPLGALSTEAFF
J gene: TRBJ2-7; V gene: TRBV7-9; clone size: NA; D gene: NA; CDR3 DNA: TGTGCCAGCAGCCCAATGGGGAGCTCCTACGAGCAGTACTTC; CDR3 protein: CASSPMGSSYEQYF
J gene: TRBJ2-3; V gene: TRBV19; clone size: few; D gene: NA; CDR3 DNA: TGTGCCAGTAGGCCCCGTGGAACACACACAGATACGCAGTATTTT; CDR3 protein: CASRPRGTHTDTQYF
J gene: TRBJ2-7; V gene: TRBV7-2; clone size: NA; D gene: TRBD2; CDR3 DNA: TGTGCCAGCAGCGTTACTAGCGGGAGCTCCTACGAGCAGTACTTC; CDR3 protein: CASSVTSGSSYEQYF
J gene: TRBJ2-7; V gene: TRBV20-1; clone size: few; D gene: NA; CDR3 DNA: TGCAGTGCTAGAGCCAGCGGCGAGCAGTACTTC; CDR3 protein: CSARASGEQYF
J gene: TRBJ1-6; V gene: TRBV28; clone size: once; D gene: NA; CDR3 DNA: TGTGCCAGCAGTTTAGGAGGGGATAAGCCACCCCTCCACTTT; CDR3 protein: CASSLGGDKPPLHF
J gene: TRBJ1-1; V gene: TRBV30; clone size: NA; D gene: NA; CDR3 DNA: TGTGCCTGGAGTGACGGACTGGGAGACACTGAAGCTTTCTTT; CDR3 protein: CAWSDGLGDTEAFF
J gene: TRBJ1-5; V gene: TRBV7-2; clone size: NA; D gene: NA; CDR3 DNA: TGTGCCAGCAGTTCCGACAGCAATAGCAATCAGCCCCAGCATTTT; CDR3 protein: CASSSDSNSNQPQHF
J gene: TRBJ1-4; V gene: TRBV7-8; clone size: few; D gene: TRBD1; CDR3 DNA: TGTGCCAGCAGCTCCCGGACAGGGATTAATGAAAAACTGTTTTTT; CDR3 protein: CASSSRTGINEKLFF
J gene: TRBJ2-5; V gene: TRBV10-3; clone size: NA; D gene: NA; CDR3 DNA: TGTGCCATCAGGCGGGACTCCCCCGGGGAGACCCAGTACTTC; CDR3 protein: CAIRRDSPGETQYF
J gene: TRBJ2-2; V gene: TRBV9; clone size: NA; D gene: NA; CDR3 DNA: TGTGCCAGCAGCCCAACTAGGACGTACACCGGGGAGCTGTTTTTT; CDR3 protein: CASSPTRTYTGELFF
J gene: TRBJ2-1; V gene: TRBV28; clone size: NA; D gene: NA; CDR3 DNA: TGTGCCAGCAGTTTACTCGCGGGGACCTACAATGAGCAGTTCTTC; CDR3 protein: CASSLLAGTYNEQFF
J gene: TRBJ2-7; V gene: TRBV28; clone size: NA; D gene: NA; CDR3 DNA: TGTGCCAGCAGCCCCGGGACCTACGAGCAGTACTTC; CDR3 protein: CASSPGTYEQYF
J gene: TRBJ1-2; V gene: TRBV25-1; clone size: NA; D gene: NA; CDR3 DNA: TGTGCCAGCAGTGAAAACGGACTCTATGGCTACACCTTC; CDR3 protein: CASSENGLYGYTF
J gene: TRBJ1-1; V gene: TRBV19; clone size: NA; D gene: TRBD1; CDR3 DNA: TGTGCCAGTATCCGGGACAGGGTGAACACTGAAGCTTTCTTT; CDR3 protein: CASIRDRVNTEAFF